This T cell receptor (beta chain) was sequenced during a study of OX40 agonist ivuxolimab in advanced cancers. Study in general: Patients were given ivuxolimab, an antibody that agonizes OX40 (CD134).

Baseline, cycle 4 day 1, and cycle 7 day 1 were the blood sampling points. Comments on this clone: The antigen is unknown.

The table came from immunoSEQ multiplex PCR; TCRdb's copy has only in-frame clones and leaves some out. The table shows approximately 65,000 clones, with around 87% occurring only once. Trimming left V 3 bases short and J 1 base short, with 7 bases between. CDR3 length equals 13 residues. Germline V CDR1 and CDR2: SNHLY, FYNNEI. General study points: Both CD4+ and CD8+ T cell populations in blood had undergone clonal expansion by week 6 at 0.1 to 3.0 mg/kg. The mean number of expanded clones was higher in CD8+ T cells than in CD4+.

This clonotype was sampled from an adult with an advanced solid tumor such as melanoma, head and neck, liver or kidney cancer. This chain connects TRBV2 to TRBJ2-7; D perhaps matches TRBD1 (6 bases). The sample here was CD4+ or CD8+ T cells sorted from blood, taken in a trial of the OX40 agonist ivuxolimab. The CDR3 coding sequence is TGTGCCAGCAGTGAGGACAGTTCCTACGAGCAGTACTTC. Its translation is CASSEDSSYEQYF.